This T cell receptor beta chain was observed in a study of siplizumab effects on memory and regulatory T cells. Sequencing was performed with immunoSEQ multiplex PCR; in TCRdb, only in-frame clones are kept and a portion is missing. The repertoire holds about 120,000 clones, with about 94% as singletons. As regards this clone: What it binds is unknown.

Trimming at V came to 6 bases and at J to 1 base, leaving 6 bases not matched to a gene. The CDR3 is 14 amino acids. Germline-derived CDR1 and CDR2 are KGHSH and LQKENI. Findings of the study overall: In roughly 75-95% of proliferating CD4+ or CD8+ clones, a naive or memory phenotype could not be assigned.

The origin of this receptor is a human donor in good health. Sequenced sample: non-Treg CD4+ T cells sorted from blood. V and J are TRBV18 and TRBJ2-7; 7 bases fit TRBD1. The CDR3 region is CASSQTGISYEQYF. CDR3 bases: TGTGCCAGCTCGCAGACAGGGATATCCTACGAGCAGTACTTC. Full variable domain (outside the CDR3, taken from reference TRBV18 and TRBJ2-7): NAGVMQNPRHLVRRRGQEARLRCSPMKGHSHVYWYRQLPEEGLKFMVYLQKENIIDESGMPKERFSAEFPKEGPSILRIQQVVRGDSAAYFCASSQTGISYEQYFGPGTRLTVT.